The 20 T cell receptor beta chains below were found in one sample sequenced in a study of shared clonotypes between healthy human individuals. TCRdb keeps only in-frame clones here, not all; method: immunoSEQ multiplex PCR. The repertoire holds a few million clones, approximately 93% seen once, with 0.35% to 0.45% in the top ten. The sample taken for sequencing was naive CD4+ T cells from PBMCs. Subset in this sample: CD45RA+ positively selected. These receptors all stem from a man between 18 and 35 years old in good health. Some clones in this sample may be carry-over from other donors' samples.

This clone was counted once. The genes are TRBV11-2 and TRBJ2-3, with a tentative D call TRBD2 (5 bases). With 0 bases removed from V and 0 bases from J, the gap between germline ends came to 7 bases. This CDR3 spans 15 amino acids. Germline values: CDR1 SGHAT, CDR2 FQNNGV. CDR3 sequence: CASSLEPGSTDTQYF. The CDR3 DNA follows: TGTGCCAGCAGCTTAGAACCGGGAAGCACAGATACGCAGTATTTT.

J is TRBJ2-3 and V is TRBV13; D call uncertain. Germline V gene lookup returns CDR1 PRHDT and CDR2 FYEKMQ (reference sequence). CDR3 length: 15 residues. V gave up 6 bases and J gave up 6 bases, with 19 bases separating them. As DNA, the CDR3 is TGTGCCAGCAGTTTTATTTTAGCAGTTCCCGATACGCAGTATTTT. Translation: CASSFILAVPDTQYF.

J is TRBJ2-1 and V is TRBV9; D may match TRBD1 or TRBD2 (6 bases each). V lost 4 bases and J lost 5, with 22 bases in between. The CDR3 runs 17 residues. Germline CDR1 and CDR2: SGDLS and YYNGEE. The CDR3 spells CASSPSPRGRGHNEQFF. The DNA for the CDR3 is TGTGCCAGCAGCCCTTCGCCCCGGGGGCGGGGACACAATGAGCAGTTCTTC. Full variable domain (missing parts from reference TRBV9 and TRBJ2-1): DSGVTQTPKHLITATGQRVTLRCSPRSGDLSVYWYQQSLDQGLQFLIQYYNGEERAKGNILERFSAQQFPDLHSELNLSSLELGDSALYFCASSPSPRGRGHNEQFFGPGTRLTVL.

Remarks on this clone: Different DNA sequences within this sample yield the same CDR3. The V call is TRBV5-1, the J call TRBJ2-7, with TRBD1 matching over 8 bases. The CDR3 loop spans 15 amino acids. The trim removed 3 bases at V and 1 base at J, leaving 6 bases unmatched. Germline CDR1 SGHRS, CDR2 YFSETQ. The CDR3 reads CASSSGQGGSYEQYF. CDR3 DNA sequence: TGCGCCAGCAGCTCTGGACAGGGTGGATCCTACGAGCAGTACTTC. The complete variable domain, with remaining parts taken from reference TRBV5-1 and TRBJ2-7, reads KAGVTQTPRYLIKTRGQQVTLSCSPISGHRSVSWYQQTPGQGLQFLFEYFSETQRNKGNFPGRFSGRQFSNSRSEMNVSTLELGDSALYLCASSSGQGGSYEQYFGPGTRLTVT.

The J gene is TRBJ2-2, the V gene TRBV10-3, with 10 bases matching TRBD2. V lost 6 bases and J lost 1; bases outside the gene matches: 2. CDR1 and CDR2 from the germline V gene are ENHRY and SYGVKD. The CDR3 is made up of 15 amino acids. The CDR3 protein is CAISRTSGNTGELFF. In nucleotides, the CDR3 is TGTGCCATCAGCAGGACTAGCGGGAACACCGGGGAGCTGTTTTTT.

The chain joins TRBV28 to TRBJ2-7; 12 bases are a match to TRBD2. CDR3 length: 13 residues. Germline values: CDR1 MDHEN, CDR2 SYDVKM. V was pared by 7 bases and J by 6 bases, with 4 bases of the junction left unmatched. The CDR3 sequence: CASNLAGGREQYF. As DNA, the CDR3 is TGTGCCAGCAATCTAGCGGGAGGGCGCGAGCAGTACTTC.

The chain couples TRBV18 to TRBJ1-2; weak D call: TRBD1 (5 bases). This CDR3 comprises 15 residues. The germline V and J ends were trimmed by 2 bases and 5 bases, with 15 bases remaining between them. From germline, CDR1 is KGHSH and CDR2 LQKENI. CDR3 protein: CASSPGTGVRYGYTF. DNA for the CDR3: TGTGCCAGCTCACCAGGGACGGGGGTGAGGTATGGCTACACCTTC.

The rearrangement links TRBV5-6 to TRBJ1-1; the D gene is possibly TRBD1 (5 bases). Trimming took off 5 bases at V and 0 bases at J, with 8 bases between the two ends. Germline V gene sequence: CDR1 SGHDT, CDR2 YYEEEE. This CDR3 is built from 13 residues. This CDR3 is CASSWDLNTEAFF. DNA for the CDR3: TGTGCCAGCAGTTGGGACCTGAACACTGAAGCTTTCTTT.

The chain couples TRBV6-5 to TRBJ2-7, with D perhaps matching TRBD2 (5 bases). Trimming took off 6 bases at V and 6 bases at J, with 9 bases between the two ends. In germline, CDR1 is MNHEY, CDR2 SVGAGI. The CDR3 is 11 amino acids. The chain's CDR3 is CASSSEGEQYF. CDR3 DNA: TGTGCCAGCAGCTCCGAGGGCGAGCAGTACTTC.

This chain links TRBV27 with TRBJ2-7, with a weak D call TRBD1 (5 bases). V lost 5 bases and J lost 0, with 20 bases in between. In germline, CDR1 is MNHEY, CDR2 SMNVEV (reference sequence). This CDR3 region has 17 residues. CDR3 coding DNA: TGTGCCAGCAGTCCCTCGGCAGTCCCAGGGTTCTCCTACGAGCAGTACTTC. Translation: CASSPSAVPGFSYEQYF.

This chain uses TRBV2 with TRBJ1-4, with 8 bases fitting TRBD1. The CDR3 loop spans 15 amino acids. With 7 bases clipped from V and 0 bases from J, the junction kept 4 bases outside the gene matches. Germline loops: CDR1 SNHLY, CDR2 FYNNEI. The CDR3: CASNGQGPTNEKLFF. The CDR3 nucleotides read TGTGCCAGCAATGGACAGGGCCCAACTAATGAAAAACTGTTTTTT.

As for this clone: Other nucleotide sequences in the sample specify the same CDR3. The V call is TRBV5-1, the J call TRBJ2-7; D call uncertain. The ends were cut back, 4 bases at V and 0 bases at J, with 11 bases in the middle. The germline gives CDR1 SGHRS, CDR2 YFSETQ. The CDR3 covers 14 residues. CDR3 region: CASSQTPSSYEQYF. The CDR3, as DNA: TGCGCCAGCAGCCAGACTCCGAGCTCCTACGAGCAGTACTTC.

As to this clone: This same CDR3 is encoded by further DNA sequences in the sample. The CDR3 region has the DNA TGTGCCAGCAGCTTAGGTCTAGCGGCGGAGACCCAGTACTTC. It codes for CASSLGLAAETQYF. The chain carries TRBV7-9 and TRBJ2-5; 7 nucleotides align to TRBD2. The CDR3 runs to 14 residues. Germline CDR1 reads SEHNR; CDR2 reads FQNEAQ (reference sequence). Trimming at V came to 1 base and at J to 5 bases, leaving 4 bases not matched to a gene. The full variable domain, in which reference TRBV7-9 and TRBJ2-5 provide the parts outside the CDR3, is DTGVSQNPRHKITKRGQNVTFRCDPISEHNRLYWYRQTLGQGPEFLTYFQNEAQLEKSRLLSDRFSAERPKGSFSTLEIQRTEQGDSAMYLCASSLGLAAETQYFGPGTRLLVL.

The J gene is TRBJ2-1, the V gene TRBV30; either TRBD1 or TRBD2 may supply D (5 bases each). V lost 0 bases to trimming and J lost 2 bases, with 8 bases between them. Germline values: CDR1 GTSNPN, CDR2 SVGIG (reference sequence). CDR3 length: 14 residues. The CDR3 nucleotides are TGTGCCTGGAGTGTACTGGGGGCCTACAATGAGCAGTTCTTC. Translating gives CAWSVLGAYNEQFF.

This clone was counted once. V usage is TRBV6-6 and J usage is TRBJ2-1, with 9 bases aligning to TRBD2. The CDR3 has 15 amino acids. Per germline, CDR1 MNHNY and CDR2 SVGAGI (reference sequence). J lost 4 bases, V lost 5 bases, and 6 bases had no gene match. The CDR3 bases are TGTGCCAGCAGTACCGCTAGCGGGACGTACAATGAGCAGTTCTTC. Translated, it gives CASSTASGTYNEQFF.

The J gene is TRBJ2-1, the V gene TRBV11-3; 8 bases map to TRBD2. There are 14 residues in the CDR3. The ends lost 4 bases at V and 10 bases at J; junction bases unmatched: 9. The germline V gene has CDR1 SGHNT and CDR2 YENEEA. DNA for the CDR3: TGTGCCAGCAGCTCCACCGGGACTAGTGGAGAGCAGTTCTTC. This codes for CASSSTGTSGEQFF.

The chain employs TRBV18 and TRBJ1-3; no reliable D call. CDR1 KGHSH and CDR2 LQKENI come from the germline V gene. V dropped 6 bases and J dropped 4 bases, with 10 bases sitting between them. This CDR3 is built from 13 residues. For the CDR3, the DNA is TGTGCCAGCTCCGATGGAGCCGGAAACACCATATATTTT. As protein: CASSDGAGNTIYF. Supplemented by reference TRBV18 and TRBJ1-3, the full variable domain reads NAGVMQNPRHLVRRRGQEARLRCSPMKGHSHVYWYRQLPEEGLKFMVYLQKENIIDESGMPKERFSAEFPKEGPSILRIQQVVRGDSAAYFCASSDGAGNTIYFGEGSWLTVV.

V is TRBV18 and J is TRBJ1-2; D not resolved. Germline CDR1 reads KGHSH; CDR2 reads LQKENI. The CDR3 runs 12 residues. Trimming cost V 3 bases and J 3 bases, with 5 bases left between them. The CDR3 DNA reads as TGTGCCAGCTCACCTATCGACTATGGCTACACCTTC. Its protein is CASSPIDYGYTF. The entire variable domain, with the rest obtained from reference TRBV18 and TRBJ1-2, is as follows: NAGVMQNPRHLVRRRGQEARLRCSPMKGHSHVYWYRQLPEEGLKFMVYLQKENIIDESGMPKERFSAEFPKEGPSILRIQQVVRGDSAAYFCASSPIDYGYTFGSGTRLTVV.

The chain recombines TRBV11-3 with TRBJ2-7; 8 nucleotides line up with TRBD2. Looked up from germline, CDR1 is SGHNT and CDR2 is YENEEA. This CDR3 is built from 14 residues. With 5 bases clipped from V and 4 bases from J, the junction kept 7 bases outside the gene matches. CDR3 amino acids: CASSPGGGAYEQYF. The DNA for the CDR3 is TGTGCCAGCAGCCCCGGGGGGGGCGCTTACGAGCAGTACTTC.

The V call is TRBV28, the J call TRBJ2-5, with D perhaps TRBD2 (6 bases). The CDR3 has 14 residues. The V gene lost 5 bases and the J gene lost 6 bases, with 16 bases spanning the gap. Germline CDR1 reads MDHEN; CDR2 reads SYDVKM. The CDR3 region is CASSLSNGRKTQYF. The CDR3 DNA reads as TGTGCCAGCAGTCTCTCTAACGGGAGAAAGACCCAGTACTTC.